These 18 T cell receptor beta chains originate from one sample sequenced in a study of blood T cell repertoires in COVID-19. TCRdb's table, derived via immunoSEQ multiplex PCR, lists solely in-frame clones and lacks some. The repertoire holds under 250,000 clones, about four fifths seen once, with around 2.5% in the top ten. The source material was peripheral blood. These receptors all stem from a middle-aged woman with active or convalescent COVID-19.

CDR3 sequence (DNA): TGTGCCAGCAGCGTACATGTCCAGGGGCGGGGGAAGGAAGGCTACACCTTC. It codes for CASSVHVQGRGKEGYTF. The chain uses TRBV9 and TRBJ1-2; weak D call: TRBD1 (6 bases). The CDR3 loop spans 17 amino acids. The V gene lost 1 base and the J gene lost 8 bases, with 24 bases spanning the gap. Per germline, CDR1 SGDLS and CDR2 YYNGEE.

This chain connects TRBV6-5 to TRBJ1-4; D is undetermined. The CDR3 runs to 15 residues. Germline CDR1 MNHEY, CDR2 SVGAGI. The V end was cut by 6 bases, the J end by 3 bases, with 14 bases between. The CDR3 protein is CASRGRAGPNEKLFF. As DNA, the CDR3 is TGTGCCAGCAGGGGGAGGGCGGGCCCTAATGAAAAACTGTTTTTT.

The chain is built from TRBV6-6 and TRBJ2-7; 7 bases match TRBD1. In germline, CDR1 is MNHNY, CDR2 SVGAGI (reference sequence). The length of the CDR3 is 16 residues. The V and J ends lost 5 bases and 3 bases, in that order; junction bases with no gene match: 13. This CDR3 is CASSLTGTAMIYEQYF. For the CDR3, the DNA is TGTGCCAGCAGTCTAACCGGGACAGCGATGATCTACGAGCAGTACTTC.

The chain recombines TRBV19 with TRBJ1-1; weak D call: TRBD1 (5 bases). Trimming took off 4 bases at V and 5 bases at J, with 14 bases between the two ends. The germline V gene has CDR1 LNHDA and CDR2 SQIVND (reference sequence). The CDR3 is 14 residues long. CDR3 region: CASSKVGQGTEAFF. CDR3 nucleotide sequence: TGTGCCAGTAGTAAGGTTGGCCAGGGAACTGAAGCTTTCTTT.

The J gene is TRBJ2-3, the V gene TRBV11-3, with D perhaps matching TRBD1 (5 bases). This CDR3 is 16 amino acids long. Trimming removed 0 bases from V and 6 bases from J, with 16 bases in between. Germline values: CDR1 SGHNT, CDR2 YENEEA. Here the CDR3 reads CASSLDSGQGPDTQYF. In nucleotides, the CDR3 is TGTGCCAGCAGCTTAGATTCAGGGCAGGGCCCCGATACGCAGTATTTT.

The V gene is TRBV19, the J gene TRBJ1-4; 8 bases are a match to TRBD1. The ends lost 6 bases at V and 6 bases at J; junction bases unmatched: 9. CDR3 length equals 15 residues. Germline lookup yields CDR1 LNHDA and CDR2 SQIVND (reference sequence). The CDR3 DNA sequence: TGTGCCAGTAGCTCGGGAACAGGGGGTCATGAAAAACTGTTTTTT. Its protein is CASSSGTGGHEKLFF.

This clone appeared a few times. The chain uses TRBV7-9 and TRBJ1-1; tentatively, D is TRBD1 (6 bases). The germline CDR1 and CDR2 sequences are SEHNR and FQNEAQ (reference sequence). The CDR3 totals 15 residues. V was pared by 4 bases and J by 1 base, with 13 bases between. The CDR3 protein is CASSSRDTKNTEAFF. CDR3 DNA: TGTGCCAGCAGCTCGAGGGACACCAAGAACACTGAAGCTTTCTTT.

CDR3 residues: CASSLGGGSETQYF. CDR3 nucleotide sequence: TGTGCCAGCAGTTTAGGGGGGGGGTCGGAGACCCAGTACTTC. This rearrangement joins TRBV27 to TRBJ2-5; 7 bases match TRBD2. With V trimmed by 2 bases and J by 5 bases, 5 bases remained unmatched. CDR3 length: 14 amino acids. CDR1 and CDR2 (germline): MNHEY, SMNVEV (reference sequence).

The chain joins TRBV4-3 to TRBJ1-5; 7 bases line up with TRBD1. The V gene end was trimmed by 0 bases and the J gene end by 11 bases; junction bases not matched to a gene: 16. Germline CDR1 and CDR2: LGHNA and YSLEER. The CDR3 has 17 residues. CDR3 nucleotide sequence: TGCGCCAGCAGCCAAGATCGCCAAGGGACAGTTATTAGGGCCCAGCATTTT. It translates to CASSQDRQGTVIRAQHF.

V and J are TRBV2 and TRBJ2-3; weak D call: TRBD1 (6 bases). The V gene's germline CDR1 is SNHLY and CDR2 FYNNEI. The CDR3 extends over 14 amino acids. V was clipped by 10 bases and J by 5 bases, with 19 bases between them. CDR3 protein: CATQTTGFGDTQYF. The CDR3 DNA reads TGTGCCACGCAGACTACAGGGTTCGGAGATACGCAGTATTTT.

The gene calls are TRBV3-1 (or the pseudogene TRBV3-2) and TRBJ1-5; no reliable D call. V gave up 11 bases and J gave up 7 bases, with 18 bases separating them. Germline V gene lookup returns CDR1 LGHDT and CDR2 YNNKEL (reference sequence). CDR3 length equals 13 residues. As DNA, the CDR3 is TGTGCCGCAAGTCCCCCGGGGTTGCAGCCCCAGCATTTT. Its protein product is CAASPPGLQPQHF.

The genes are TRBV24-1 and TRBJ1-2; 9 bases map to TRBD1. CDR1 KGHDR and CDR2 SFDVKD come from the germline V gene. The CDR3 totals 14 residues. V lost 7 bases and J lost 6; bases outside the gene matches: 8. CDR3 loop: CATSGGQGPNGYTF. The CDR3 nucleotides read TGTGCCACCAGCGGAGGACAGGGGCCCAATGGCTACACCTTC.

The chain employs TRBV12-3 or TRBV12-4 and TRBJ1-2, with a possible D match to TRBD1 (6 bases). The CDR3 spans 13 residues. The V end lost 6 bases, the J end lost 4 bases, and 12 bases lay between the germline ends. The CDR3 bases are TGTGCCAGCAGGTCCGACAGGACCTATGGCTACACCTTC. Its protein is CASRSDRTYGYTF.

The rearrangement links TRBV5-8 to TRBJ2-3, with TRBD2 matching 11 bases. CDR1 and CDR2 from the germline V gene are SGHTS and YDEGEE. The CDR3 totals 14 residues. The J segment lost 2 bases and the V segment lost 5 bases, leaving 1 base of the junction unmatched. The CDR3 nucleotides read TGTGCCAGCAGACTAGCGGGGGTCACAGATACGCAGTATTTT. It translates to CASRLAGVTDTQYF.

As concerns this clone: Different DNA sequences within this sample yield the same CDR3. The chain is built from TRBV20-1 and TRBJ2-7; a weak D match, TRBD2 (5 bases). The CDR3 has 11 residues. CDR1 and CDR2 from the germline V gene are DFQATT and SNEGSKA (reference sequence). V lost 2 bases and J lost 5, with 7 bases in between. The CDR3, as DNA: TGCAGTGCTAGAAGCGGTCACGAGCAGTACTTC. Its protein product is CSARSGHEQYF.

This clone was detected only a few times. This chain joins TRBV9 and TRBJ2-3; a possible D gene is TRBD1 (6 bases). In germline, CDR1 is SGDLS, CDR2 YYNGEE. The CDR3 runs to 13 residues. V dropped 0 bases and J dropped 6 bases, with 8 bases sitting between them. The CDR3 region is CASSVVGQDTQYF. CDR3 in DNA: TGTGCCAGCAGCGTAGTAGGACAGGATACGCAGTATTTT. The full variable domain, rest sourced from reference TRBV9 and TRBJ2-3, is DSGVTQTPKHLITATGQRVTLRCSPRSGDLSVYWYQQSLDQGLQFLIQYYNGEERAKGNILERFSAQQFPDLHSELNLSSLELGDSALYFCASSVVGQDTQYFGPGTRLTVL.

The rearrangement joins TRBV30 to TRBJ2-2; 7 bases match TRBD1. The CDR3 is 15 residues long. Germline V gene data show CDR1 as GTSNPN and CDR2 as SVGIG (reference sequence). V lost 4 bases, J lost 3 bases, and 8 bases stayed unmatched. The CDR3 here is CAWKIQGRDTGELFF. The CDR3 bases are TGTGCCTGGAAGATACAGGGGCGGGACACCGGGGAGCTGTTTTTT. The full variable domain, its missing parts supplied by reference TRBV30 and TRBJ2-2, is SQTIHQWPATLVQPVGSPLSLECTVEGTSNPNLYWYRQAAGRGLQLLFYSVGIGQISSEVPQNLSASRPQDRQFILSSKKLLLSDSGFYLCAWKIQGRDTGELFFGEGSRLTVL.

This clone has a handful of counts. This rearrangement joins TRBV10-3 to TRBJ2-1; 8 bases are shared with TRBD2. The CDR3 totals 13 residues. After removal of 9 bases from V and 3 bases from J, the junction contained 4 bases not matched to a gene. Germline CDR1 is ENHRY and CDR2 is SYGVKD. CDR3 nucleotides: TGTGCCATAGCGGGGGAGATCTACAATGAGCAGTTCTTC. Its translation is CAIAGEIYNEQFF.